Below, 7 T cell receptor beta chains from the same sample are listed, as sequenced in a study of T cell clusters in autoimmune cytopenias. TRB was amplified from roughly 270 ng of peripheral blood genomic DNA per sample. One tube held mixed TRB-A and TRB-B primer pools for touch-down PCR. With the multiplex PCR reads reprocessed, TCRdb shows one record per CDR3 protein and no DNA. In total, the table holds 4,500 to 5,500 distinct CDR3 sequences. A further study also used this sample, focusing on T cell repertoires in aging, cancer and after chemotherapy.

Sequenced: peripheral blood. These receptors came from a human donor with chronic lymphocytic leukemia. The donor label of this sample is uncertain.

The chain is built from TRBV5-6 and TRBJ1-1; TCRdb's D gene call, TRBD1, goes unchecked for lack of DNA. CDR1 and CDR2 (germline): SGHDT, YYEEEE. The CDR3 totals 14 residues. CDR3 amino acids: CASSPRVGGVEAFF.

V and J are TRBV19 and TRBJ1-1. Germline lookup yields CDR1 LNHDA and CDR2 SQIVND (reference sequence). The length of the CDR3 is 14 residues. CDR3 residues: CASSIQGPNTEAFF. Full variable domain (remainder filled in from reference TRBV19 and TRBJ1-1): DGGITQSPKYLFRKEGQNVTLSCEQNLNHDAMYWYRQDPGQGLRLIYYSQIVNDFQKGDIAEGYSVSREKKESFPLTVTSAQKNPTAFYLCASSIQGPNTEAFFGQGTRLTVV.

The J gene is TRBJ1-1, the V gene TRBV10-3; TCRdb outputs TRBD1, but without DNA this stays unchecked. Germline V gene sequence: CDR1 ENHRY, CDR2 SYGVKD. This CDR3 is 13 amino acids long. The CDR3 is CAISAQVNTEAFF.

The chain employs TRBV6-6 and TRBJ1-1. Germline V gene sequence: CDR1 MNHNY, CDR2 SVGAGI (reference sequence). The CDR3 runs 13 residues. The CDR3: CASRRDGVTEAFF.

This sequence joins TRBV5-1 and TRBJ1-6; the TCRdb D gene call, TRBD1, has no DNA to confirm it. Germline V CDR1 and CDR2: SGHRS, YFSETQ. This CDR3 has 14 residues. CDR3 loop: CASRSGGENSPLHF.

The chain has TRBV7-9 and TRBJ1-4. CDR1 is SEHNR and CDR2 is FQNEAQ in the germline V gene (reference sequence). This CDR3 contains 14 residues. CDR3 sequence reads: CASSPQTTNEKLFF.

By frequency, this clonotype is medium-sized. The V call is TRBV29-1, the J call TRBJ2-3; TCRdb picks TRBD2, but there is no DNA to check that call. Per the germline V gene, CDR1 is SQVTM and CDR2 is ANQGSEA. The CDR3 runs 14 residues. This CDR3 reads CSVTSGVTTDTQYF.